The subject of this entry is one T cell receptor (beta chain). No antigen is known for it. It was with previously described methods and listed TCR primers that bulk TCR libraries were made. TCRdb independently ran MiXCR on the PCR reads; one entry per CDR3 protein. The sample records just under 650,000 distinct CDR3 sequences, 15% to 20% being singletons. The CDR3 is 10 residues long. Germline V gene lookup returns CDR1 KGHDR and CDR2 SFDVKD. V lost 12 bases, J lost 6 bases, and 11 bases lay in between. This sample stems from a study of molecular identifiers for immune sequencing clone quantification. Whole-study results and caveats: Whereas naive cells kept under 1% of molecules in clones above 20 RNA copies, such clones held over 97% in effectors.

Researchers sorted naive CD8 T cells as cells that were CD8+CD4-CCR7+CD45RA+. The receptor's source is a human donor in good health. Some libraries in this study had Jurkat cell RNA spiked in. J is TRBJ2-7 and V is TRBV24-1; the D is unclear. Sample: naive CD8+ T cells from blood, with Jurkat cell RNA spiked in. Indicated subset: FACS-sorted CD8+CD4-CCR7+CD45RA+ naive T cells. Here the CDR3 reads CASSASEQYF. CDR3 bases: TGTGCCTCCTCAGCCAGCGAGCAGTACTTC.